The clone carrying this TCR beta chain was observed at least ten times. This specimen comes from a study of Graves' ophthalmopathy and Graves' hyperthyroidism. Amplification from RNA transcripts yielded the TCR beta CDR3 regions. Following a first-round RT-PCR that used HTBI primers, a second-round multiplex PCR was carried out. Via MiXCR, TCRdb re-called the multiplex PCR reads, giving one row per CDR3 protein. The sample consists of roughly 350,000 distinct CDR3 sequences, 15% to 20% of them appearing once. V was clipped by 3 bases and J by 4 bases; unmatched bases: 8. Germline V gene data show CDR1 as SQVTM and CDR2 as ANQGSEA. This CDR3 is 14 amino acids long.

Sequencing was performed on peripheral blood. This clonotype originated in an adult woman with stable Graves' hyperthyroidism. The rearrangement uses TRBV29-1 and TRBJ2-5; 7 bases agree with TRBD1. Here the CDR3 reads CSVDRQGRTETQYF. CDR3 sequence (DNA): TGCAGCGTTGACCGACAGGGTCGGACAGAGACCCAGTACTTC.